The 16 T cell receptor beta chains given below trace back to one sample, sequenced in a study of CD8 T cells in Susac syndrome. Random hexamers served to reverse transcribe roughly 0.5 to 1 ug RNA. TCRdb analysed the immunoSEQ multiplex PCR reads with MiXCR anew, one entry per CDR3 protein. The sample records about 80,000 distinct CDR3 sequences, around 94% being singletons. Sequencing was performed on CD8+ T cells from PBMCs. These receptors originate from a human donor in good health.

The gene calls are TRBV7-9 and TRBJ2-1; weak D call: TRBD1 (5 bases). This CDR3 contains 15 residues. Per the germline V gene, CDR1 is SEHNR and CDR2 is FQNEAQ (reference sequence). V lost 3 bases to trimming and J lost 6 bases, with 15 bases between them. In DNA form, the CDR3 reads TGTGCCAGCAGCTTTGCAGGGTCAATTCGCAATGAGCAGTTCTTC. This translates into CASSFAGSIRNEQFF.

The chain combines TRBV24-1 with TRBJ1-2; D is unresolved. Trimming pared 1 base from V and 5 bases from J, leaving 7 bases between. Germline CDR1 is KGHDR and CDR2 is SFDVKD. The CDR3 has 13 amino acids. The CDR3 spells CATSDLGGYGYTF. The CDR3 DNA sequence: TGTGCCACCAGTGATTTAGGTGGTTATGGCTACACCTTC.

The chain joins TRBV28 to TRBJ2-7; D is possibly TRBD2 (5 bases). CDR1 MDHEN and CDR2 SYDVKM come from the germline V gene. Between the trimmed V and J ends, which lost 4 bases and 6 bases, there was a span of 16 bases. This CDR3 is built from 14 residues. The CDR3 protein is CASSSRRELTEQYV. CDR3 DNA: TGTGCCAGCAGTTCCCGCCGGGAACTTACCGAGCAGTACGTC.

V gene TRBV4-3 combines with J gene TRBJ2-5; D call uncertain. V lost 0 bases, J lost 3 bases, and 5 bases lay in between. Per the germline V gene, CDR1 is LGHNA and CDR2 is YSLEER. CDR3 length: 13 amino acids. CDR3 in amino acids: CASSQDSEETQYF. CDR3 coding DNA: TGCGCCAGCAGCCAAGATTCCGAAGAGACCCAGTACTTC.

The chain employs TRBV12-3 or TRBV12-4 and TRBJ2-5; D is undetermined. This CDR3 has 13 residues. Deletions cut 1 base from V and 2 bases from J, with 5 bases between. The CDR3 is CASSLDWQETQYF. The CDR3 region has the DNA TGTGCCAGCAGTTTAGACTGGCAAGAGACCCAGTACTTC.

The V gene is TRBV29-1, the J gene TRBJ1-2; D gene unclear. CDR3 length: 11 amino acids. The germline V gene encodes CDR1 SQVTM and CDR2 ANQGSEA. V lost 3 bases, J lost 4 bases, and 6 bases lay in between. Written as DNA, the CDR3 is TGCAGCGTTGATAGGAGCTATGGCTACACCTTC. The encoded protein is CSVDRSYGYTF.

The rearrangement links TRBV4-3 to TRBJ1-6, with 8 bases identical to TRBD1. V was clipped by 1 base and J by 7 bases; unmatched bases: 6. This CDR3 region has 16 residues. The germline gives CDR1 LGHNA, CDR2 YSLEER. The CDR3 DNA sequence: TGCGCCAGCAGCCAAGTCCAGGGGGCGGGGAATTCACCCCTCCACTTT. Translation: CASSQVQGAGNSPLHF.

The V and J genes are TRBV20-1 and TRBJ2-7; D not certain. V was clipped by 6 bases and J by 3 bases, with 6 bases between them. CDR1 DFQATT and CDR2 SNEGSKA come from the germline V gene (reference sequence). This CDR3 comprises 10 residues. CDR3 amino acids: CSAKIYEQYV. The CDR3 DNA follows: TGCAGTGCAAAAATCTACGAGCAGTACGTC.

The chain employs TRBV5-1 and TRBJ1-2, with D unresolved. Trimming shortened V by 3 bases and J by 3 bases, and 6 bases separated the two germline ends. Germline loops: CDR1 SGHRS, CDR2 YFSETQ. The CDR3 length is 12 residues. The CDR3 reads CASSWGDYGYTF. The CDR3 DNA follows: TGCGCCAGCAGCTGGGGAGACTATGGCTACACCTTC.

The chain recombines TRBV2 with TRBJ1-2; 9 bases match TRBD1. CDR3 length: 12 residues. The junction had 0 bases not matched to a gene; V was cut back by 4 bases and J by 6 bases. Germline V gives CDR1 SNHLY, CDR2 FYNNEI. The CDR3 DNA sequence: TGTGCCAGCAGTGGGACAGGGGATGGCTACACCTTC. This codes for CASSGTGDGYTF.

The genes are TRBV27 and TRBJ2-7; D might be TRBD1 or TRBD2, each matching 5 bases. V was clipped by 6 bases and J by 6 bases, with 12 bases between them. The CDR3 totals 12 residues. Per the germline V gene, CDR1 is MNHEY and CDR2 is SMNVEV (reference sequence). This CDR3 is CASSPGGSEQYV. CDR3 nucleotides: TGTGCCAGCAGCCCTGGGGGTAGCGAGCAGTACGTC.

The genes are TRBV9 and TRBJ2-3; 7 bases are a match to TRBD2. The CDR3 contains 16 residues. The V gene's germline CDR1 is SGDLS and CDR2 YYNGEE. The ends lost 0 bases at V and 5 bases at J; junction bases unmatched: 9. CDR3 protein: CASSVAVGGEGDTQYF. The CDR3 bases are TGTGCCAGCAGCGTAGCGGTGGGAGGGGAGGGAGATACGCAGTATTTT.

V usage is TRBV20-1 and J usage is TRBJ2-7; 7 bases align to TRBD1. J was trimmed by 3 bases and V by 0 bases; bases with no gene match: 2. The CDR3 length is 13 residues. From germline, CDR1 is DFQATT and CDR2 SNEGSKA (reference sequence). Here the CDR3 DNA reads TGCAGTGCTAGAGATTGGACAGGCTACGAGCAGTACTTC. Translating gives CSARDWTGYEQYF.

The genes are TRBV27 and TRBJ2-3; D might be TRBD2 (5 bases). V was cut by 4 bases and J by 4 bases, with 9 bases left in between. The CDR3 runs to 13 residues. In germline, CDR1 is MNHEY, CDR2 SMNVEV (reference sequence). DNA for the CDR3: TGTGCCAGCAGTTCACGAGCGGCAGATACGCAGTATTTT. Translated: CASSSRAADTQYF.

This chain connects TRBV4-1 to TRBJ1-4, with D hard to call. The ends were cut back, 1 base at V and 0 bases at J, with 9 bases in the middle. The CDR3 is 16 residues long. Per the germline V gene, CDR1 is MGHRA and CDR2 is YSYEKL. CDR3 loop: CASSQGGEPTNEKLFF. CDR3 sequence (DNA): TGCGCCAGCAGCCAAGGGGGAGAACCAACTAATGAAAAACTGTTTTTT.

The chain employs TRBV7-9 and TRBJ2-7, with TRBD1 matching 7 bases. V dropped 5 bases and J dropped 6; count of bases not matched to a gene: 13. The CDR3 loop spans 15 amino acids. Germline-derived CDR1 and CDR2 are SEHNR and FQNEAQ (reference sequence). The DNA of the CDR3 is TGTGCCAGCAGCAAACCGGGACAGTGGCCGTCCGAGCAGTACTTC. It is translated as CASSKPGQWPSEQYF.